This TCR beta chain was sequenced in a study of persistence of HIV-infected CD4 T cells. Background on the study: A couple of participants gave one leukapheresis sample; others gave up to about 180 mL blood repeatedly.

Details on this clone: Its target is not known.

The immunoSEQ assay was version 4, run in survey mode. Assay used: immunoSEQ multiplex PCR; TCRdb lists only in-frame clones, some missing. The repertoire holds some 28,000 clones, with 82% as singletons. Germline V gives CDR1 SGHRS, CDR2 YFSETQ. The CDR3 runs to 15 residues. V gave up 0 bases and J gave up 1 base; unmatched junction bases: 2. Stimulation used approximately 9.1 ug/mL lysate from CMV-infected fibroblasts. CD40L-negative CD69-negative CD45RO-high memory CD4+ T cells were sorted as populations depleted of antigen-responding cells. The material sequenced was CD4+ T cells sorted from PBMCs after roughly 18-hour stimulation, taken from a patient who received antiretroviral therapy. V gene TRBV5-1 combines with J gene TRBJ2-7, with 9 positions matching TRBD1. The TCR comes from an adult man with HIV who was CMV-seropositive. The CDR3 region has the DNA TGCGCCAGCAGCTTGGACGGACAGGGGTCCTACGAGCAGTACTTC. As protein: CASSLDGQGSYEQYF. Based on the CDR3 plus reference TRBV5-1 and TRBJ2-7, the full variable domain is KAGVTQTPRYLIKTRGQQVTLSCSPISGHRSVSWYQQTPGQGLQFLFEYFSETQRNKGNFPGRFSGRQFSNSRSEMNVSTLELGDSALYLCASSLDGQGSYEQYFGPGTRLTVT.